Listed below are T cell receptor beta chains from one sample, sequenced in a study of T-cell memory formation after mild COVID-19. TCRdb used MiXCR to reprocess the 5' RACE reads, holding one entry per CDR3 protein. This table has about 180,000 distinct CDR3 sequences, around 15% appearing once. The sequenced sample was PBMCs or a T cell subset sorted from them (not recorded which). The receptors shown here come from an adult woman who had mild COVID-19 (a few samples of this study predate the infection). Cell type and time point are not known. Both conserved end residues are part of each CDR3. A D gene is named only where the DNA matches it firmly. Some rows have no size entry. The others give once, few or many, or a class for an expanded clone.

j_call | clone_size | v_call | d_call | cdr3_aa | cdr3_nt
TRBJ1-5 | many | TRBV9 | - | CASSVGPGVSQPQHF | TGTGCCAGCAGCGTAGGTCCAGGGGTTAGTCAGCCCCAGCATTTT
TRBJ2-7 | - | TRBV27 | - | CASGKYEQYF | TGTGCCAGCGGCAAATACGAGCAGTACTTC
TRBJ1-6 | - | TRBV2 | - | CASSAEINSPLHF | TGTGCCAGCAGTGCAGAGATTAATTCACCCCTCCACTTT
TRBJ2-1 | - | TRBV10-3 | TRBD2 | CAISERREGLEQFF | TGTGCCATCAGTGAGCGGCGGGAGGGCCTTGAGCAGTTCTTC
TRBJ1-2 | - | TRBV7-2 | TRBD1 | CASSLQGATVGYTF | TGTGCCAGCAGCTTACAGGGGGCAACCGTTGGCTACACCTTC
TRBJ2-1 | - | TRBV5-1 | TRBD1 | CASSFDRGGNEQFF | TGCGCCAGCAGCTTTGACAGGGGAGGCAATGAGCAGTTCTTC
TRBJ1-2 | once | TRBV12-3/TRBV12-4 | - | CASSFQGYGYTF | TGTGCCAGCAGTTTTCAGGGCTATGGCTACACCTTC
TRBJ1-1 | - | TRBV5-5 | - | CASSLGTADPRTEAFF | TGTGCCAGCAGCTTGGGCACGGCGGACCCAAGGACTGAAGCTTTCTTT
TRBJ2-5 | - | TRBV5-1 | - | CASSLLGRVGETQYF | TGCGCCAGCAGCTTGTTGGGGCGCGTGGGAGAGACCCAGTACTTC
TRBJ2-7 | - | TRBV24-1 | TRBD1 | CATSDLESGTALGEQYF | TGTGCCACCAGTGATTTAGAGTCGGGGACAGCCCTCGGCGAGCAGTACTTC
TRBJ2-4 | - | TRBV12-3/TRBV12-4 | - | CASSALLGGIQYF | TGTGCCAGCAGTGCCCTTCTGGGGGGCATTCAGTACTTC
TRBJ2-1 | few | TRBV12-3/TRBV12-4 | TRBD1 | CASSRPGTGYPYNEQFF | TGTGCCAGCAGTCGACCCGGGACAGGGTATCCCTACAATGAGCAGTTCTTC
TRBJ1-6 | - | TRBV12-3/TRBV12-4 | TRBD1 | CASSDRQGTEPLHF | TGTGCCAGCAGTGATAGACAGGGTACGGAACCCCTCCACTTT
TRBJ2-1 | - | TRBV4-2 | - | CASSQDTRGGLRQFF | TGTGCCAGCAGCCAAGACACTAGAGGTGGCCTCCGGCAGTTCTTC
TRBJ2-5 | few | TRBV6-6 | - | CAIRDNIQETQYF | TGTGCCATCAGAGACAACATCCAAGAGACCCAGTACTTC